The 3 T cell receptor beta chains below were found in one sample sequenced in a study of identical twins. TCRdb redid the calling of the 5' RACE reads with MiXCR, one entry per CDR3 protein. The sample consists of fewer than 550,000 distinct CDR3 sequences, roughly an eighth of them appearing once. The same specimen was also included in a second study, on yellow fever vaccine responses in identical twins.

The sample taken for sequencing was CD4+ T cells sorted from blood. The source is a woman younger than 35 in good health.

In this sample, this clonotype turned up a few times. V gene TRBV5-1 combines with J gene TRBJ1-1; D possibly corresponds to TRBD1 (5 bases). V was clipped by 3 bases and J by 1 base, with 16 bases between them. Per germline, CDR1 SGHRS and CDR2 YFSETQ. The CDR3 sequence is 16 residues long. This CDR3 is CASSSGPMRANTEAFF. DNA of the CDR3: TGCGCCAGCAGCTCGGGGCCAATGAGGGCGAACACTGAAGCTTTCTTT.

This clonotype was counted between two and nine times. V is TRBV7-9 and J is TRBJ2-5; 14 bases align to TRBD2. J was trimmed by 4 bases and V by 3 bases; bases with no gene match: 4. Germline lookup yields CDR1 SEHNR and CDR2 FQNEAQ (reference sequence). The CDR3 extends over 16 amino acids. The CDR3 DNA is TGTGCCAGCAGCTTGGGACTAGCGGGAGAGGGAGAGACCCAGTACTTC. This gives the protein CASSLGLAGEGETQYF.

This clonotype was counted only a few times. V and J are TRBV5-4 and TRBJ2-3; no definite D call. V lost 6 bases, J lost 1 base, and 9 bases lay in between. The CDR3 is 13 residues long. Germline V gives CDR1 SGHNT, CDR2 YYREEE (reference sequence). Written as DNA, the CDR3 is TGTGCCAGCACCATACGGGGCACAGATACGCAGTATTTT. Encoded protein: CASTIRGTDTQYF.